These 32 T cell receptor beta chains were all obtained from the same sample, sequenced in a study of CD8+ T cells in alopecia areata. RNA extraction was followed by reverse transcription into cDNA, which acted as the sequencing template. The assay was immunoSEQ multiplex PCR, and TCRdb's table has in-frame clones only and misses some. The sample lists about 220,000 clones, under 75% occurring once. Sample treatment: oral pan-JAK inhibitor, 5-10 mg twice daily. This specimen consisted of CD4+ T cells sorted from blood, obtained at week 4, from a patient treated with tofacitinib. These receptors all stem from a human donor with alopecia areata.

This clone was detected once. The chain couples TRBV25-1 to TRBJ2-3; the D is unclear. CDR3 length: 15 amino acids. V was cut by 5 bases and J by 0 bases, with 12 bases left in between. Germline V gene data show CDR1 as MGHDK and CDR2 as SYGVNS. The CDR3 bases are TGTGCCAGCAGTCAACGGACCTCTAGCACAGATACGCAGTATTTT. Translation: CASSQRTSSTDTQYF.

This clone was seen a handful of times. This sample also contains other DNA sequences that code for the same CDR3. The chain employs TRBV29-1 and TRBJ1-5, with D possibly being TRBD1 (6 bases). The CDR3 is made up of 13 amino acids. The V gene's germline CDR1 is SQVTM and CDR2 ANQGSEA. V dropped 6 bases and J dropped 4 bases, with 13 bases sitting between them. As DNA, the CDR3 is TGCAGCGTGGGAGACAGGACTAATCAGCCCCAGCATTTT. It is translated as CSVGDRTNQPQHF.

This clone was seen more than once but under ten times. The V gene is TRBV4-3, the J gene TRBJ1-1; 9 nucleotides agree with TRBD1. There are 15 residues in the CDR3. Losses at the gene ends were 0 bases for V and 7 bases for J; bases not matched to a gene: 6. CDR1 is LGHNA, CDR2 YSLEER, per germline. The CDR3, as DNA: TGCGCCAGCAGCCAAGAAGGACAGGGGCAAGGTGAAGCTTTCTTT. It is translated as CASSQEGQGQGEAFF.

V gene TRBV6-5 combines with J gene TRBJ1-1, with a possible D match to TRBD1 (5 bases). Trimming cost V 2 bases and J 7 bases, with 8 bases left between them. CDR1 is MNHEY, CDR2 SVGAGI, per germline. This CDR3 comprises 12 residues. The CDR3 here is CASSYQGDEAFF. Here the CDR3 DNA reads TGTGCCAGCAGTTACCAGGGTGATGAAGCTTTCTTT.

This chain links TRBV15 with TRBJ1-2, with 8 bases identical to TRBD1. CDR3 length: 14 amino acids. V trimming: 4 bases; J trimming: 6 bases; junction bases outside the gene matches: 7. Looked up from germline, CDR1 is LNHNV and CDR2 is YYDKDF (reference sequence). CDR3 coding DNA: TGTGCCACCAGCAAACCTCCGGGACAGGATGGCTACACCTTC. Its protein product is CATSKPPGQDGYTF.

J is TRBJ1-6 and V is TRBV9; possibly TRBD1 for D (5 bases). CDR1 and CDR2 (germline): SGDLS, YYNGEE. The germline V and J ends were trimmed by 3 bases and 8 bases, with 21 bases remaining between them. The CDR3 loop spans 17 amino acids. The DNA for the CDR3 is TGTGCCAGCAGCGCGTGGGGTGGCCCCAGGGCCGATTCACCCCTCCACTTT. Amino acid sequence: CASSAWGGPRADSPLHF.

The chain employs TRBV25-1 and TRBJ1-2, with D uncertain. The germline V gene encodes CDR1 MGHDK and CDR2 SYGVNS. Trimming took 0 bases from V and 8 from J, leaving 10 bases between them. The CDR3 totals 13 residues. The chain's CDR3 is CASSEYGMRGYTF. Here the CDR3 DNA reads TGTGCCAGCAGTGAATACGGGATGAGAGGCTACACCTTC.

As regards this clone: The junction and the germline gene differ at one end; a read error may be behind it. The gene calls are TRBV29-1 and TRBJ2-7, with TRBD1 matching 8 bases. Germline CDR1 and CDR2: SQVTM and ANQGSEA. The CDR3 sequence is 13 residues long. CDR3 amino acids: CSVEDRGSHEQYF. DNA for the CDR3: TGCAGCGTCGAAGACAGGGGATCCCACGAGCAGTACTTC.

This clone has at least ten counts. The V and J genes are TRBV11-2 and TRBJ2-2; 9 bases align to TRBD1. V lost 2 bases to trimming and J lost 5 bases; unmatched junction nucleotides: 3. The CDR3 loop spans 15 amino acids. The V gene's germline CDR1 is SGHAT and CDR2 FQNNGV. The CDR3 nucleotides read TGTGCCAGCAGCTTAATACAGGGGGCAACCGGGGAGCTGTTTTTT. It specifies CASSLIQGATGELFF.

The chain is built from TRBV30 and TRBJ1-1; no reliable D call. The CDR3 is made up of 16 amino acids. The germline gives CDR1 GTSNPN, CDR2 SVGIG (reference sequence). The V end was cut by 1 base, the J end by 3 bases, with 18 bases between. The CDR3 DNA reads TGTGCCTGGAGTGACGGAAGGCTTAGCTTCGACACTGAAGCTTTCTTT. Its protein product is CAWSDGRLSFDTEAFF.

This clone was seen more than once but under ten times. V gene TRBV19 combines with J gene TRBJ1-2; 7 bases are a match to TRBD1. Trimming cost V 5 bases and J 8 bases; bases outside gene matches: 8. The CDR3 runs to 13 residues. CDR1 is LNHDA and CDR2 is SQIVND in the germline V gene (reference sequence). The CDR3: CASSERQGYGYTF. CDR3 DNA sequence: TGTGCCAGTAGTGAACGACAGGGCTACGGCTACACCTTC. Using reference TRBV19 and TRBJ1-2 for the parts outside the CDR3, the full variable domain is DGGITQSPKYLFRKEGQNVTLSCEQNLNHDAMYWYRQDPGQGLRLIYYSQIVNDFQKGDIAEGYSVSREKKESFPLTVTSAQKNPTAFYLCASSERQGYGYTFGSGTRLTVV.

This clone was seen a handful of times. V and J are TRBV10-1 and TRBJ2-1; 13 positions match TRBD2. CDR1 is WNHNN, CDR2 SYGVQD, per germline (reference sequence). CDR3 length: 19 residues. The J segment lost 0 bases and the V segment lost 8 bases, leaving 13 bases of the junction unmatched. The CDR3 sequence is CASCSPGTSGVNSYNEQFF. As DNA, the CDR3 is TGCGCCAGCTGCAGCCCAGGGACTAGCGGGGTAAACTCCTACAATGAGCAGTTCTTC.

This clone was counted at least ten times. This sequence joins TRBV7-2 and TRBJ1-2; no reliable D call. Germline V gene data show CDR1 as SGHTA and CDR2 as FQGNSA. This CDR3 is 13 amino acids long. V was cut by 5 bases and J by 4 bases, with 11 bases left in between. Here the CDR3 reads CASSLGPLYGYTF. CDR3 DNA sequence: TGTGCCAGCAGCCTCGGACCGCTCTATGGCTACACCTTC.

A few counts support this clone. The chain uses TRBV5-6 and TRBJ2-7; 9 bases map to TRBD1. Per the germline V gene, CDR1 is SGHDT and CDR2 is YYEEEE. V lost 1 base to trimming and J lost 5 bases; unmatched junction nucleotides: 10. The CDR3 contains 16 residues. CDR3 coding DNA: TGTGCCAGCAGCTTGTTTACCGGACAGGGGATCCACGAGCAGTACTTC. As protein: CASSLFTGQGIHEQYF.

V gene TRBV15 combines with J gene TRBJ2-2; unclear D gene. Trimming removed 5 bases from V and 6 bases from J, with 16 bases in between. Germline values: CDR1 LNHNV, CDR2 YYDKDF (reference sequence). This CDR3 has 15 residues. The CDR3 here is CATSSTTHLSGELFF. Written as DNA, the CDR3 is TGTGCCACCAGCTCCACAACACATCTATCCGGGGAGCTGTTTTTT. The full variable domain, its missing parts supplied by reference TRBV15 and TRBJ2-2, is DAMVIQNPRYQVTQFGKPVTLSCSQTLNHNVMYWYQQKSSQAPKLLFHYYDKDFNNEADTPDNFQSRRPNTSFCFLDIRSPGLGDTAMYLCATSSTTHLSGELFFGEGSRLTVL.

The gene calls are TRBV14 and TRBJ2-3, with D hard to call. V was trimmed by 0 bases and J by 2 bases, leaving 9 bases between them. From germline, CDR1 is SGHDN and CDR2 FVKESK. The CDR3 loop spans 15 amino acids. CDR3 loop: CASSQDRPATDTQYF. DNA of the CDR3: TGTGCCAGCAGCCAAGATCGGCCGGCCACAGATACGCAGTATTTT.

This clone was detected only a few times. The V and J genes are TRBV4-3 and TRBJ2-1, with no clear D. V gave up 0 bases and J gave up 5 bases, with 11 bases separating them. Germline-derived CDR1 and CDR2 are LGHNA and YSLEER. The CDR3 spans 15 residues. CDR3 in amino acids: CASSQDPVAHNEQFF. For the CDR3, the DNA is TGCGCCAGCAGCCAAGACCCTGTCGCCCACAATGAGCAGTTCTTC.

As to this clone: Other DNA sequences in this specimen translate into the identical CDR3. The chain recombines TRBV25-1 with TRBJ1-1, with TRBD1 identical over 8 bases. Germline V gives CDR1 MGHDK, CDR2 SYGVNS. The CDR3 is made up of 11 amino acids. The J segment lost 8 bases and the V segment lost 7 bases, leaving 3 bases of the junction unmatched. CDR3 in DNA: TGTGCCAGCACCCGGACAGGGGAAGCTTTCTTT. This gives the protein CASTRTGEAFF.

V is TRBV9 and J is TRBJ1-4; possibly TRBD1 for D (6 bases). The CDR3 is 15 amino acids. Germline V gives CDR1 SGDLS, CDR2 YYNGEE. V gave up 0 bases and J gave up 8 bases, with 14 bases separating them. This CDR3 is CASSVGPQGSEKLFF. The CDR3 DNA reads TGTGCCAGCAGCGTAGGCCCACAGGGCTCCGAAAAACTGTTTTTT.

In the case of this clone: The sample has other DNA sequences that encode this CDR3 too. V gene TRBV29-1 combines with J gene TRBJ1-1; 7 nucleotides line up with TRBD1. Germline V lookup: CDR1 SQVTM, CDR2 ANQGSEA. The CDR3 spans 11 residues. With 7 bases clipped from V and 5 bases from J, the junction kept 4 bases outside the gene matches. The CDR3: CSADRDTEAFF. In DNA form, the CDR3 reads TGCAGCGCAGACAGGGATACTGAAGCTTTCTTT.

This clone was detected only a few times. CDR3 bases: TGTGCCAGCAGGCGGTCCGAGGATGGCTACACCTTC. It translates to CASRRSEDGYTF. V and J are TRBV7-9 and TRBJ1-2; D gene ambiguous. V lost 6 bases to trimming and J lost 6 bases, with 11 bases between them. CDR3 length equals 12 residues. Germline V CDR1 and CDR2: SEHNR, FQNEAQ (reference sequence).

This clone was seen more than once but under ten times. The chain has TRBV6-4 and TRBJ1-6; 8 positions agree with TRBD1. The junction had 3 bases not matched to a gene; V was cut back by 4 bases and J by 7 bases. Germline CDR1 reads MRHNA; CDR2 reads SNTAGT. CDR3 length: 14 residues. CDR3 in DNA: TGTGCCAGCAGTGCTCGGGACAGGAATTCACCCCTCCACTTT. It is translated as CASSARDRNSPLHF.

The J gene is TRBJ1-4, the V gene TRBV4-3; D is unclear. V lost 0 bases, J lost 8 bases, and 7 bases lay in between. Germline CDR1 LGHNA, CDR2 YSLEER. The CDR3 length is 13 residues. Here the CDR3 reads CASSQDRQEKLFF. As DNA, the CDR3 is TGCGCCAGCAGCCAAGATCGTCAGGAAAAACTGTTTTTT.

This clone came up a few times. CDR3 coding DNA: TGTGCCACCGGACACTCCACAACTAATGAAAAACTGTTTTTT. Amino acid sequence: CATGHSTTNEKLFF. This chain uses TRBV10-3 with TRBJ1-4, with D tentatively TRBD1 (5 bases). Trimming took 10 bases from V and 0 from J, leaving 12 bases between them. Germline V gene lookup returns CDR1 ENHRY and CDR2 SYGVKD. The CDR3 is 14 residues long.

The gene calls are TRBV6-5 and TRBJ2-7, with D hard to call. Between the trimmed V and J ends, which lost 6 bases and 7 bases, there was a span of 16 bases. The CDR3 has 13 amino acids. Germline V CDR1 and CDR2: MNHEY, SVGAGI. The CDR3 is CASRLGRFKEQYF. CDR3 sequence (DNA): TGTGCCAGCAGATTGGGCAGGTTCAAAGAGCAGTACTTC.

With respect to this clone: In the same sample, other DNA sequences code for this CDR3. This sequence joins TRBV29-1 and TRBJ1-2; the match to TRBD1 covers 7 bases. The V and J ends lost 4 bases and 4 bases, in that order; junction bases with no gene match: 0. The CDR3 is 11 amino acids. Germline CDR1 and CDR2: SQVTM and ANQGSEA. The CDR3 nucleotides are TGCAGCGTTGGGACAGGCTATGGCTACACCTTC. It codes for CSVGTGYGYTF.

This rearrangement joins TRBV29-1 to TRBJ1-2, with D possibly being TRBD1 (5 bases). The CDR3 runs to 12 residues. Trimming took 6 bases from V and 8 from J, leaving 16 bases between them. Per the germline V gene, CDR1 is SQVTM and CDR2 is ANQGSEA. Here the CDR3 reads CSVGRGREGYTF. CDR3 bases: TGCAGCGTCGGGAGGGGCAGAGAGGGCTACACCTTC.

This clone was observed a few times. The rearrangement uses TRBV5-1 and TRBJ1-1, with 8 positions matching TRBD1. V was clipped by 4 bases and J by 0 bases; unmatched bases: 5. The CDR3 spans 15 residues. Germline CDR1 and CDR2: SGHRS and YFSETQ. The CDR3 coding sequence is TGCGCCAGCAGCACCGGGACAGGCATGAACACTGAAGCTTTCTTT. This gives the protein CASSTGTGMNTEAFF.

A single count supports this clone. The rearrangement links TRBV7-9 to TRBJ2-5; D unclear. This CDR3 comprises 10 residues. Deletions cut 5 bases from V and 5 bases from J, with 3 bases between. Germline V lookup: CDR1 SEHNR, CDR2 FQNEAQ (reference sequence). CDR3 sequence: CASSGETQYF. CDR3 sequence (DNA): TGTGCCAGCAGCGGGGAGACCCAGTACTTC.

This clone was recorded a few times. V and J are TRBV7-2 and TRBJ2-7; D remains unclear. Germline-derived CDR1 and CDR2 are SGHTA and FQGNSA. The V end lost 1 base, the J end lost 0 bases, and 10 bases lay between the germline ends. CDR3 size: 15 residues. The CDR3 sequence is CASSLDPHYSYEQYF. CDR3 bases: TGTGCCAGCAGCTTAGACCCGCATTACTCCTACGAGCAGTACTTC.

Here the CDR3 reads CASSVLGQVALGAFF. The CDR3 coding sequence is TGTGCCAGCAGCGTTCTTGGACAGGTTGCCTTGGGAGCTTTCTTT. This chain links TRBV9 with TRBJ1-1, with TRBD1 matching 7 bases. Germline V lookup: CDR1 SGDLS, CDR2 YYNGEE. The ends lost 2 bases at V and 10 bases at J; junction bases unmatched: 14. The CDR3 covers 15 residues. Filled out from reference TRBV9 and TRBJ1-1, the complete variable domain reads DSGVTQTPKHLITATGQRVTLRCSPRSGDLSVYWYQQSLDQGLQFLIQYYNGEERAKGNILERFSAQQFPDLHSELNLSSLELGDSALYFCASSVLGQVALGAFFGQGTRLTVV.

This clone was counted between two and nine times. The CDR3 here is CAWKATVDNEQFF. The DNA of the CDR3 is TGTGCCTGGAAAGCCACCGTCGACAATGAGCAGTTCTTC. The rearrangement links TRBV30 to TRBJ2-1; D is unresolved. Trimming shortened V by 4 bases and J by 5 bases, and 12 bases separated the two germline ends. CDR3 length: 13 residues. Germline assignment: CDR1 GTSNPN and CDR2 SVGIG (reference sequence).